This T cell receptor beta chain came from a study of PD-L1 blockade in urothelial cancer. Study at large: In terms of prior chemotherapy, patients had received 0 to 3 regimens. Treatment start was followed by blood analysis at 3 weeks (second dose) and again at 6 weeks. General study results and limits: Tumor-associated clones in blood expanded more at 3 weeks in durable-benefit patients. Prediction of better survival came from below-median pretreatment blood TCR clonality.

This clone appeared a few times. Its antigen remains unknown. The assay was immunoSEQ multiplex PCR, and TCRdb's table has in-frame clones only and misses some. The table shows about 32,000 clones, with 84% occurring only once. Between the trimmed V and J ends, which lost 4 bases and 0 bases, there was a span of 15 bases. Per germline, CDR1 SGHVS and CDR2 FQNEAQ. This CDR3 is built from 17 residues. Source: PBMCs, taken around atezolizumab (anti-PD-L1) treatment. This chain connects TRBV7-8 to TRBJ2-2, with D tentatively TRBD1 (6 bases). The TCR originated in a man aged 55 to 69 with urothelial cancer. The DNA of the CDR3 is TGTGCCAGCAGCTCCACAGACAGGACAACGAACACCGGGGAGCTGTTTTTT. As protein: CASSSTDRTTNTGELFF.